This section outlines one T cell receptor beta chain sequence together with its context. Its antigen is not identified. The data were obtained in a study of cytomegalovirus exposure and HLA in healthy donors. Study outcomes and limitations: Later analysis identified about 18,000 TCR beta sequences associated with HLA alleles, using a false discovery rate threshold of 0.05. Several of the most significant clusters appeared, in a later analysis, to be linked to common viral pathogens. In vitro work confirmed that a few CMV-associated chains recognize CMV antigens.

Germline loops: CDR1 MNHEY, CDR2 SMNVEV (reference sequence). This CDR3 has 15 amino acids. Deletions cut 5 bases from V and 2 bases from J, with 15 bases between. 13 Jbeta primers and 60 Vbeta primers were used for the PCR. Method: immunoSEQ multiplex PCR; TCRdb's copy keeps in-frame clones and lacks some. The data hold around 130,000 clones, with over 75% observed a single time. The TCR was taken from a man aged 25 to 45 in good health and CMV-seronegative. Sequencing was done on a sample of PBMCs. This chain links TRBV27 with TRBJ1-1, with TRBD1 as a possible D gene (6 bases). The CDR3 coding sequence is TGTGCCAGCAGTAACGGACAGATATATAACACTGAAGCTTTCTTT. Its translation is CASSNGQIYNTEAFF.